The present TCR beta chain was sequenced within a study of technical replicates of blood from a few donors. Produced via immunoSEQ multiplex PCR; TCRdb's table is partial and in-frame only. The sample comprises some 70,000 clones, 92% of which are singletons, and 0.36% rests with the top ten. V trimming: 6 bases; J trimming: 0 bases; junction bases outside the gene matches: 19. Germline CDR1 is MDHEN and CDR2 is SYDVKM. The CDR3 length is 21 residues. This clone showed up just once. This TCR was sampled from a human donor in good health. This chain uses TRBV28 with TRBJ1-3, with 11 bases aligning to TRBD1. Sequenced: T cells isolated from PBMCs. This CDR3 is CASRTTTGTGGLMSSGNTIYF. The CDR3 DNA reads TGTGCCAGCAGAACCACGACCGGGACAGGGGGACTTATGAGCTCTGGAAACACCATATATTTT.